This T cell receptor (beta chain) originates from a study of blood T cell repertoires in COVID-19. The repertoire was sequenced with immunoSEQ multiplex PCR; TCRdb's copy has only in-frame clones and lacks some. The table lists 90,000 to 150,000 clones, approximately 85% of them singletons. Sequenced input: peripheral blood. The TCR was taken from an elderly man with acute or convalescent COVID-19.

Here the CDR3 DNA reads TGCAGCGTCAATCGGGGGGGAGAAGCTTTCTTT. It yields the protein CSVNRGGEAFF. V usage is TRBV29-1 and J usage is TRBJ1-1, with a possible D match to TRBD1 (5 bases). V lost 6 bases to trimming and J lost 8 bases, with 13 bases between them. The CDR3 extends over 11 amino acids. The germline gives CDR1 SQVTM, CDR2 ANQGSEA.